These 10 T cell receptor beta chains originate from one sample sequenced in a study of blood T cells in healthy people across ages. A second PCR, run for about 6 to 11 cycles, used a sample-barcoded 5' primer plus a J-beta primer mix. Using its own MiXCR run on the 5' RACE reads, TCRdb lists one record per CDR3 protein. This table holds about 840,000 distinct CDR3 sequences, 25% to 35% found once. This same sample was also taken into another study, of T cells of mothers and their children.

Source material: blood. The receptors were sampled from a woman between 35 and 50 years old in good health.

There are a few counts of this clonotype. A much larger clone lies one base from this, so it may be a read error. The rearrangement uses TRBV5-5 and TRBJ2-7, with TRBD2 identical over 7 bases. Germline-derived CDR1 and CDR2 are SGHKS and YYEKEE (reference sequence). The CDR3 length is 14 residues. V lost 3 bases, J lost 3 bases, and 6 bases stayed unmatched. This chain's CDR3 is CASSWEGSLYEQYF. The CDR3 nucleotides are TGTGCCAGCAGCTGGGAGGGTTCCCTCTACGAGCAGTACTTC.

A word on this clonotype: An end of the junction differs from the germline gene, which may be a read error. V and J are TRBV12-3 or TRBV12-4 and TRBJ1-2, with D possibly TRBD1 on 5 matching bases. This CDR3 spans 14 amino acids. The chain's CDR3 is CAGRSTAFQSGCTF. CDR3 bases: TGTGCCGGCAGATCGACAGCCTTCCAGAGTGGCTGCACCTTC.

This clonotype has at least ten counts. This chain uses TRBV27 with TRBJ2-7; 7 bases are shared with TRBD1. The junction had 11 bases not matched to a gene; V was cut back by 10 bases and J by 5 bases. Germline V gene data show CDR1 as MNHEY and CDR2 as SMNVEV (reference sequence). The CDR3 consists of 13 residues. CDR3 region: CATSGQWGDEQYF. In nucleotides, the CDR3 is TGTGCCACCTCGGGACAGTGGGGCGACGAGCAGTACTTC.

In its sample, this clonotype was seen a few times. The chain combines TRBV6-5 with TRBJ2-1; D unresolved. This CDR3 comprises 15 residues. Germline CDR1 and CDR2: MNHEY and SVGAGI. V gave up 4 bases and J gave up 5 bases, with 15 bases separating them. The CDR3 sequence: CASSFDIERHNEQFF. The CDR3 DNA follows: TGTGCCAGCAGTTTCGACATTGAACGGCACAATGAGCAGTTCTTC.

Concerning this clonotype itself: A single base separates this from a much larger clone, so it may be a read error. The rearrangement links TRBV28 to TRBJ2-6; either TRBD1 or TRBD2 may supply D (6 bases each). The length of the CDR3 is 17 residues. Germline V gene data show CDR1 as MDHEN and CDR2 as SYDVKM. V was trimmed by 5 bases and J by 0 bases, leaving 14 bases between them. CDR3 amino acids: CASSVGGHFSGANVLTF. CDR3 coding DNA: TGTGCCAGCAGTGTGGGGGGACACTTCTCTGGGGCCAACGTCCTGACTTTC.

This clonotype was detected once. The V and J genes are TRBV19 and TRBJ2-1, with 9 bases aligning to TRBD2. The CDR3 runs to 15 residues. Germline trimming cut 7 bases from V and 3 bases from J; bases unmatched to any gene: 7. CDR1 is LNHDA and CDR2 is SQIVND in the germline V gene (reference sequence). The CDR3 sequence: CASMGAGGYYNEQFF. Here the CDR3 DNA reads TGTGCCAGTATGGGAGCGGGGGGTTACTACAATGAGCAGTTCTTC.

This clonotype was counted ten times or more. V is TRBV28 and J is TRBJ2-7; 7 nucleotides match TRBD1. The CDR3 is made up of 15 amino acids. Trimming removed 6 bases from V and 0 bases from J; junction bases left unmatched: 8. CDR1 is MDHEN and CDR2 is SYDVKM in the germline V gene. In DNA, the CDR3 is TGTGCCAGCAGGCCACAGGGGCTTAGCTCCTACGAGCAGTACTTC. Its translation: CASRPQGLSSYEQYF.

This clonotype was detected a few times. Mismatch with germline at one junction end may stem from a read error. V usage is TRBV10-3 and J usage is TRBJ1-5; D remains ambiguous. This CDR3 contains 15 residues. Germline CDR1 ENHRY, CDR2 SYGVKD. CDR3 sequence: CAISESPGRVQPRHF. The CDR3 DNA reads TGTGCCATCAGTGAGTCACCCGGGCGGGTTCAGCCCCGGCATTTT.

This clonotype was found many times. This sequence joins TRBV27 and TRBJ2-7; the D is unclear. This CDR3 spans 13 amino acids. Trimming shortened V by 3 bases and J by 3 bases, and 9 bases separated the two germline ends. The V gene's germline CDR1 is MNHEY and CDR2 SMNVEV (reference sequence). The CDR3 loop reads CASSFASGYEQYF. CDR3 sequence (DNA): TGTGCCAGCAGTTTCGCGAGTGGCTACGAGCAGTACTTC.

V gene TRBV20-1 combines with J gene TRBJ1-5; tentatively, D is TRBD1 (5 bases). This CDR3 comprises 15 residues. Trimming pared 8 bases from V and 2 bases from J, leaving 19 bases between. The germline CDR1 and CDR2 sequences are DFQATT and SNEGSKA (reference sequence). The CDR3 DNA reads TGCAGTTTGGACCCGGGGGTGGGGGGCAATCAGCCCCAGCATTTT. Its protein product is CSLDPGVGGNQPQHF.